The clone carrying this T cell receptor (beta chain) was found many times. Authors of the study amplified TCR beta CDR3 regions from RNA transcripts. TCR CDR3 regions were first amplified by RT-PCR with HTBI primers. TCRdb used MiXCR to reprocess the multiplex PCR reads, holding one entry per CDR3 protein. Of some 650,000 distinct CDR3 sequences detected, 16% appear once; the ten largest clones hold less than 3.5%. Uncontrolled infection, other autoimmune disease, pregnancy or lactation disqualified patients from enrolment. This specimen belongs to a study of T cells in Graves' hyperthyroidism and ophthalmopathy. The CDR3 is 18 amino acids. Losses at the gene ends were 3 bases for V and 3 bases for J; bases not matched to a gene: 13. CDR1 SGHRS and CDR2 YFSETQ come from the germline V gene.

Sample: blood. The TCR was taken from a middle-aged woman with Graves' ophthalmopathy. The chain carries TRBV5-1 and TRBJ1-1; 11 nucleotides line up with TRBD1. DNA of the CDR3: TGCGCCAGCAGCTGGAGATGGGACAGGGGGGTCGGGGACACTGAAGCTTTCTTT. Encoded protein: CASSWRWDRGVGDTEAFF.